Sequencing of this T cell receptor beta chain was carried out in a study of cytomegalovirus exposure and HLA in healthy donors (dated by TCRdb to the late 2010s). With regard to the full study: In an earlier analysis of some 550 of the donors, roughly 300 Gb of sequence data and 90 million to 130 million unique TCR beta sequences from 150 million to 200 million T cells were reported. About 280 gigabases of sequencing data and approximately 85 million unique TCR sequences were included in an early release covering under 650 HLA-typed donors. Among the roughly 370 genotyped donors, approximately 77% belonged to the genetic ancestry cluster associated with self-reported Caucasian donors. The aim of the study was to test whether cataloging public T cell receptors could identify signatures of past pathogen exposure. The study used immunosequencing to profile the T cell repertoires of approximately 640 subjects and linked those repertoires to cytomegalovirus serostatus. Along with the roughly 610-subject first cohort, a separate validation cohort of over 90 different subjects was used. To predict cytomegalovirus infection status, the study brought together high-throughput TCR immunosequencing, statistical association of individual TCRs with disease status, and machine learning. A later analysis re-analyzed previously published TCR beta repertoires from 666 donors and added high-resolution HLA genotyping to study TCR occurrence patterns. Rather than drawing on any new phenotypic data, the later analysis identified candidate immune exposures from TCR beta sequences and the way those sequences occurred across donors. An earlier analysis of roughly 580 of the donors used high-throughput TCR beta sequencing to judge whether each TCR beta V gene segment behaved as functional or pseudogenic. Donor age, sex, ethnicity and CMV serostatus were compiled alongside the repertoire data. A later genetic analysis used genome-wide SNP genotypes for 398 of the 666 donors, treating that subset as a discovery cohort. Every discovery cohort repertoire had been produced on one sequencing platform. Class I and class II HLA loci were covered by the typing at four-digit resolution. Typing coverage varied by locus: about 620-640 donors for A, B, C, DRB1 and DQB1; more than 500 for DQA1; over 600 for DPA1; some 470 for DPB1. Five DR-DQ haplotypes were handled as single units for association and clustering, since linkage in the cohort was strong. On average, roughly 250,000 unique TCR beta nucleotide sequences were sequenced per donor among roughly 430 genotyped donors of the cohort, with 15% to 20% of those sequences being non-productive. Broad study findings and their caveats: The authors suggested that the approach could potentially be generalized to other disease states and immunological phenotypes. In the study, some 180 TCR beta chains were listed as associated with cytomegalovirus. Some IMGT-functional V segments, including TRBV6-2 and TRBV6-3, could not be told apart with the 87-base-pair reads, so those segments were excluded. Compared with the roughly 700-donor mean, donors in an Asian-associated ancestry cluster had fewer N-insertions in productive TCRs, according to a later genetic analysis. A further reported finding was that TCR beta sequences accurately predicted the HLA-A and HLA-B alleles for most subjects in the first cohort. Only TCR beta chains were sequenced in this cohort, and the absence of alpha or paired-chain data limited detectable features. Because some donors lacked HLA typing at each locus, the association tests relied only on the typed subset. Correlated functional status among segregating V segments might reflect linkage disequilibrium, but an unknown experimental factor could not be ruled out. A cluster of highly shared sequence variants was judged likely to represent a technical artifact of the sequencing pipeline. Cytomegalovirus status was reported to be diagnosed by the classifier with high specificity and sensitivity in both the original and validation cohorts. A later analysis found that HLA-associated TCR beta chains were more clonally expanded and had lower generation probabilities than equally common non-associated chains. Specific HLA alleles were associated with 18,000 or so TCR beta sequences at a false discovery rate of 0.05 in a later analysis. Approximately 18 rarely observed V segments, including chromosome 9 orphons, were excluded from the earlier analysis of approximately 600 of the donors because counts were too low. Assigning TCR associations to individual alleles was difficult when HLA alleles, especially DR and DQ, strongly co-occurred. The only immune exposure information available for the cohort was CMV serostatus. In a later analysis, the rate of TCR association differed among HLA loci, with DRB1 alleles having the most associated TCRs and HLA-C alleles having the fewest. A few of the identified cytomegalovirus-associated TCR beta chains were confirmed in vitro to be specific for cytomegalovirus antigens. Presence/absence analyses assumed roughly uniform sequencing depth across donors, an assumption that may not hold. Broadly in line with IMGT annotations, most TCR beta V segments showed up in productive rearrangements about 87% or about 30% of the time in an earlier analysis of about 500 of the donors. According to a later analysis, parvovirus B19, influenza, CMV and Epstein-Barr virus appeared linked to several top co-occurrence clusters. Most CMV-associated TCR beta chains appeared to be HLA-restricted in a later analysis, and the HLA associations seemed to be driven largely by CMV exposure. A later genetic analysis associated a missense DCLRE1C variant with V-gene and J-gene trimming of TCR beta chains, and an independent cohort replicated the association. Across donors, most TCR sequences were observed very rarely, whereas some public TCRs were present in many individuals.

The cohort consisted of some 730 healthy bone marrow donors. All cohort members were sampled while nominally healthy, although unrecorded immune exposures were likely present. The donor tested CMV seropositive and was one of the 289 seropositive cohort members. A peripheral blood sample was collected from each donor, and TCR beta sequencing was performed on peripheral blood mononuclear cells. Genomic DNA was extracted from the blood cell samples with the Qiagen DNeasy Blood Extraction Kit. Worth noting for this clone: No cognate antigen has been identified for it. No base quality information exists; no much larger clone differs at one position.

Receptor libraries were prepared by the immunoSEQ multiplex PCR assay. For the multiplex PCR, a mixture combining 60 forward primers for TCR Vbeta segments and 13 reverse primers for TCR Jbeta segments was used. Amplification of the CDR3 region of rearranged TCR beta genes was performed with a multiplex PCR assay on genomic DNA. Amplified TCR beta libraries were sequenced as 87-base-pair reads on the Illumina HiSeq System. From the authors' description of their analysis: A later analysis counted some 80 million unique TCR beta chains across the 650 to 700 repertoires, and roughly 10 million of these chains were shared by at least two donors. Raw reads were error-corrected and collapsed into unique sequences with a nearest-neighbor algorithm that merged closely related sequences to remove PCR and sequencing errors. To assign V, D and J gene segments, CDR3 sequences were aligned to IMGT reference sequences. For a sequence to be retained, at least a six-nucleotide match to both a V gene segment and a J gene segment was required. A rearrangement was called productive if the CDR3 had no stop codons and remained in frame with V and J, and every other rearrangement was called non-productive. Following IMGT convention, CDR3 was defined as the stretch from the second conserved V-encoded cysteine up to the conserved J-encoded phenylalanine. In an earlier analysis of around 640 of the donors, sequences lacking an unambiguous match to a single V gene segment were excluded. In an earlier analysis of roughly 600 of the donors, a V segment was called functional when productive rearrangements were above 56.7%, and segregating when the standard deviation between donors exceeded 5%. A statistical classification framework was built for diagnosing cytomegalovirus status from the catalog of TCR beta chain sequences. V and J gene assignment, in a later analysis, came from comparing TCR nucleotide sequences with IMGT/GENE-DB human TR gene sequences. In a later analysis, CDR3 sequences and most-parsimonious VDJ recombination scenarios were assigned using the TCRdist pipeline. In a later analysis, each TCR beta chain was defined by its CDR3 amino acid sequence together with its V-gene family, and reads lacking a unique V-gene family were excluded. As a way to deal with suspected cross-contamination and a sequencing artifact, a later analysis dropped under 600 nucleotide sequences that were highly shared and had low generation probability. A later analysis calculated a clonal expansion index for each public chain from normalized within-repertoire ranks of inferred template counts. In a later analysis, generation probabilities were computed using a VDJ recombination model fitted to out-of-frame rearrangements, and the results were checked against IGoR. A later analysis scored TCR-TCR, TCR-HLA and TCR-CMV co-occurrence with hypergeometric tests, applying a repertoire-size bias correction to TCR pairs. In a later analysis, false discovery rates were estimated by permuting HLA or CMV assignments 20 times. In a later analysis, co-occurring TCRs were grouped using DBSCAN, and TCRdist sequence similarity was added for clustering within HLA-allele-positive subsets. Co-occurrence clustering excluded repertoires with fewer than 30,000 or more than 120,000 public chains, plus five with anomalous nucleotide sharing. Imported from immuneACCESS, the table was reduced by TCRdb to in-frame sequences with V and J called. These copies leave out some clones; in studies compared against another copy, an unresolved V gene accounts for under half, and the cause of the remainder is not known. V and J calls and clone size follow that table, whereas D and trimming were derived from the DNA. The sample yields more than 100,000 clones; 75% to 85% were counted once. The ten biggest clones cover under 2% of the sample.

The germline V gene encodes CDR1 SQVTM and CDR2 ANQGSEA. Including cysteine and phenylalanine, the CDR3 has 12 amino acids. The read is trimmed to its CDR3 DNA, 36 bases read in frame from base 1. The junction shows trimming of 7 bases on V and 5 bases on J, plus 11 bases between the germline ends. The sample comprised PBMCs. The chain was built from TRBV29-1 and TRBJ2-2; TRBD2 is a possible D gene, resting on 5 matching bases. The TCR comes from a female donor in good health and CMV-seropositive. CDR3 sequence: CSASGRTGELFF. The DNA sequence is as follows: TGCAGCGCCAGCGGACGGACCGGGGAGCTGTTTTTT.